This TCR beta chain was captured in a study of cytomegalovirus exposure and HLA in healthy donors. About this clone itself: Antigen specificity is unknown.

This CDR3 region has 16 residues. Germline V gene lookup returns CDR1 LGHNA and CDR2 YNFKEQ. J gave up 0 bases and V 1 base, and 5 bases lay outside the gene matches. A multiplex PCR was run with 60 Vbeta primers and 13 Jbeta primers. Per the original data handling: A follow-up analysis tallied some 80 million unique TCR beta chains, about 11 million shared. TCRdb keeps only in-frame clones here, not all; method: immunoSEQ multiplex PCR. Clonal size and the V and J genes are those of that table, whereas D and trimming came from the DNA. Across approximately 140,000 clones, the top ten clones capture approximately 2.6% of the sample. Study-wide points: V segments that were indistinguishable, TRBV6-2 and TRBV6-3 among them, were omitted from analysis. High sensitivity and specificity were reportedly achieved when the classifier diagnosed cytomegalovirus status.

Healthy bone marrow donors made up the donors. Sequencing was done on a sample of PBMCs. The sequence came from a middle-aged man in good health and CMV-seronegative. The gene calls are TRBV4-2 and TRBJ2-7; 8 bases agree with TRBD1. The CDR3 DNA reads TGTGCCAGCAGCCAAGCCGCGGGACAGGACTCCTACGAGCAGTACTTC. It specifies CASSQAAGQDSYEQYF.